The rows below give T cell receptor beta chains drawn from one sample of a study of blood T cell repertoires in COVID-19. The protocol was immunoSEQ multiplex PCR, while the TCRdb copy is restricted to in-frame clones and leaves out a portion. The sample yields some 250,000 clones, around nine tenths seen once. The sample consisted of PBMCs or T cells enriched from blood (not recorded which). The source is a man between 35 and 55 years old who had recovered from COVID-19. Each CDR3 is given with its conserved first and last residue. The D gene is left open where the match is weak. Size values are once, few and many counts, or a class for expanded clones, and some rows have none.

TRBJ2-6 TRBD1 TRBV5-5 - TGTGCCAGCAGCAGGGACAGGGGTACCTCTGGGGCCAACGTCCTGACTTTC CASSRDRGTSGANVLTF
TRBJ2-5 TRBD1 TRBV7-3 - TGTGCCAGCAGCTTATACAGGGGCGAGACCCAGTACTTC CASSLYRGETQYF
TRBJ1-2 TRBD1 TRBV7-2 - TGTGCCAGCAGCTTAGAACAGGGGATTTATGGCTACACCTTC CASSLEQGIYGYTF
TRBJ2-7 TRBD2 TRBV2 - TGTGCCAGCGGGAACCTGGGGGGAGGGCCATTGGACGAGCAGTACTTC CASGNLGGGPLDEQYF
TRBJ1-2 - TRBV4-1 - TGCGCCAGCAGCCAAGCGACAAGGGGCTATGGCTACACCTTC CASSQATRGYGYTF
TRBJ1-2 TRBD1 TRBV5-4 - TGTGCCAGCAGCCTGGGACAGAGTAACTATGGCTACACCTTC CASSLGQSNYGYTF
TRBJ2-7 TRBD1 TRBV6-6 - TGTGCCAGCAGTTGGGGGGACAGGGCTTCCTACGAGCAGTACTTC CASSWGDRASYEQYF
TRBJ2-7 TRBD2 TRBV7-6 many TGTGCCAGCAGCCAAACTAGCGGGGGGAACAGAGACGAGCAGTACTTC CASSQTSGGNRDEQYF
TRBJ1-1 TRBD1 TRBV4-2 - TGTGCCAGCAGCCGCCTAGTTTGGACAGGGGTCCCCACTGAAGCTTTCTTT CASSRLVWTGVPTEAFF
TRBJ2-1 - TRBV4-3 once TGCGCCAGCAGCCAAGGGGGGCGCGGGCATGGTAGTGAGCAGTTCTTC CASSQGGRGHGSEQFF
TRBJ1-2 - TRBV5-6 - TGTGCCAGCAGCTTGGAACTGACAGTCCGCAACTATGGCTACACCTTC CASSLELTVRNYGYTF
TRBJ1-4 TRBD1 TRBV6-7 - TGTGCCAGCAGTGATTCGGGACAGGCATATAATGAAAAACTGTTTTTT CASSDSGQAYNEKLFF
TRBJ2-1 TRBD2 TRBV2 - TGTGCCAGCAGTGGTACGGGACTAGCGGGAGCTCATGAGCAGTTCTTC CASSGTGLAGAHEQFF
TRBJ1-1 - TRBV7-9 - TGTGCCAGCAGCTTAGGCAGGAACACTGAAGCTTTCTTT CASSLGRNTEAFF
TRBJ1-5 - TRBV12-3/TRBV12-4 - TGTGCCAGCAGCCCCCGGAGGGAGCAGCCCCAGCATTTT CASSPRREQPQHF
TRBJ1-6 - TRBV6-1 - TGTGCCAGCAGTGACCGTACGATGAGGAGGGGCAATTCACCCCTCCACTTT CASSDRTMRRGNSPLHF
TRBJ1-5 - TRBV4-2 - TGTGCCAGCAGCCAGGCCCCCGTCCAGCCCCAGCATTTT CASSQAPVQPQHF
TRBJ2-5 TRBD2 TRBV6-2/TRBV6-3 - TGTGCCAGCAGTCGAGGACTAGCGGGAGTCGCTGAGACCCAGTACTTC CASSRGLAGVAETQYF
TRBJ1-1 - TRBV18 - TGTGCCAGCTCACCAGGGGCAGGGGAAGCTTTCTTT CASSPGAGEAFF
TRBJ1-4 TRBD1 TRBV28 - TGTGCCAGCAGTCCACAGGGGCGGCAAGAAAAACTGTTTTTT CASSPQGRQEKLFF
TRBJ1-1 - TRBV12-3/TRBV12-4 - TGTGCCAGCAGTAATAACAGGGCATCCGCTTTCTTT CASSNNRASAFF
TRBJ2-7 - TRBV3-1/TRBV3-2 - TGTGCCAGCAGCCACTATAATACAGGGAAATACGAGCAGTACTTC CASSHYNTGKYEQYF
TRBJ2-2 - TRBV11-3 - TGTGCCAGCAGCTTAGTGACGGGAAGGACCGGGGAGCTGTTTTTT CASSLVTGRTGELFF
TRBJ1-1 TRBD1 TRBV5-1 - TGCGCCAGCAGCTCGGACAGGGGCCCCAACACTGAAGCTTTCTTT CASSSDRGPNTEAFF
TRBJ2-1 - TRBV4-2 once TGTGCCAGCAGCCAAGGAATTCAGTCCAGGGGATTGAGGTACAATGAGCAGTTCTTC CASSQGIQSRGLRYNEQFF
TRBJ2-4 TRBD1 TRBV5-5 - TGTGCCAGCAGCTTGGACTCGGACAGGGTTCGGGCTCAGTACTTC CASSLDSDRVRAQYF
TRBJ2-2 TRBD2 TRBV3-1/TRBV3-2 - TGTGCCAGCAGCCAAGGAGCTAGCGGAATTACCGGGGAGCTGTTTTTT CASSQGASGITGELFF
TRBJ2-7 - TRBV19 - TGTGCCAGTAGTATTGGGGACGGGAGCTCCTACGAGCAGTACTTC CASSIGDGSSYEQYF
TRBJ2-5 - TRBV4-2 - TGTGCCAGCAGCCAAGGCGACTCGGCAAGCGGGACCCAGTACTTC CASSQGDSASGTQYF
TRBJ2-3 TRBD2 TRBV2 - TGTGCCAGCAATGACTCCGCCGGGACTAGCGGCACTAGCACAGATACGCAGTATTTT CASNDSAGTSGTSTDTQYF
TRBJ2-3 - TRBV7-3 - TGTGCCAGCAGCTTTGGCGGGGAGGCAACAGATACGCAGTATTTT CASSFGGEATDTQYF
TRBJ2-7 TRBD1 TRBV19 - TGTGCCAGTAGTATCAGTAATGACAGGGGGCGCCCCTACGAGCAGTACTTC CASSISNDRGRPYEQYF
TRBJ2-3 - TRBV9 - TGTGCCAGCAGCTCCCCCCTCGGGTCGGATACGCAGTATTTT CASSSPLGSDTQYF
TRBJ1-4 TRBD1 TRBV9 - TGTGCCAGCAGCGCGGGACAGACTGAAAAACTGTTTTTT CASSAGQTEKLFF
TRBJ2-5 TRBD1 TRBV5-1 - TGCGCCAGCAGCTGGGCCCCCGTGGCGGTCAGGGGGGAGACCCAGTACTTC CASSWAPVAVRGETQYF
TRBJ1-2 - TRBV4-3 - TGCGCCAGCAGCCAAGATCTTACAGACCAAAACTATGGCTACACCTTC CASSQDLTDQNYGYTF
TRBJ1-2 - TRBV3-1/TRBV3-2 - TGTGCCAGCCACGGAGAGAGAAAACAAGCTAACTATGGCTACACCTTC CASHGERKQANYGYTF
TRBJ1-2 - TRBV5-4 - TGTGCCAGCAGCTTCACGCAGGGCGACGGCTACACCTTC CASSFTQGDGYTF
TRBJ1-6 TRBD1 TRBV7-9 - TGTGCCAGCAGCTTGGCCACAGGGGACAATTCACCCCTCCACTTT CASSLATGDNSPLHF
TRBJ1-1 TRBD1 TRBV5-1 - TGCGCCAGCAGCTTGGCTAGGACAGGGGGTTGGGGCACTGAAGCTTTCTTT CASSLARTGGWGTEAFF
TRBJ2-7 TRBD1 TRBV18 - TGTGCCAGCTCACCCTCGGACAGGGTTGACTACGAGCAGTACTTC CASSPSDRVDYEQYF
TRBJ2-7 - TRBV5-1 - TGCGCCAGCAGCCTGGGCAGGGTATCCTACGAGCAGTACTTC CASSLGRVSYEQYF
TRBJ2-1 TRBD2 TRBV7-3 - TGTGCCAGCAGCCCAAACGTGGGGGCTAGCGGGGCAATGGAGCAGTTCTTC CASSPNVGASGAMEQFF
TRBJ2-3 TRBD2 TRBV27 - TGTGCCAGCAGGAGGTATTTAGCGGGACGCACAGATACGCAGTATTTT CASRRYLAGRTDTQYF
TRBJ2-5 TRBD2 TRBV20-1 - TGCAGGGCGGAGGGGAGGGCGACCCAGTACTTC CRAEGRATQYF
TRBJ1-1 - TRBV12-5 - TGTGCTAGTGCTATGGGAGCAGCTCACGACACTGAAGCTTTCTTT CASAMGAAHDTEAFF
TRBJ1-3 - TRBV2 - TGTGCCACAGGGCAGGGGATGGCTGGAAACACCATATATTTT CATGQGMAGNTIYF
TRBJ1-1 - TRBV5-4 - TGTGCCAGCAGCTTGGGTTCCATCGGGGGAATTGGGACTGAAGCTTTCTTT CASSLGSIGGIGTEAFF